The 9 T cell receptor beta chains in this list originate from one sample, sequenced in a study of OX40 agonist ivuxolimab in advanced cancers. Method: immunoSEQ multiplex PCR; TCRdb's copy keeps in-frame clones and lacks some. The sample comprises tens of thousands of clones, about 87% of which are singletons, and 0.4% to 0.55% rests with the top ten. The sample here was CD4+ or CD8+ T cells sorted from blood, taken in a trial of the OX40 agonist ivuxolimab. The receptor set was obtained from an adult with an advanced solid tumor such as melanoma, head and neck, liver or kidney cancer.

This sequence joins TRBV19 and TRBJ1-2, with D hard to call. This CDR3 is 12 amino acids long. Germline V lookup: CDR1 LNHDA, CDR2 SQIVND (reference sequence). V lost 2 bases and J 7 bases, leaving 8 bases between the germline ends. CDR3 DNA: TGTGCCAGTAGTATACTAGGGTCTGGCTACACCTTC. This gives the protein CASSILGSGYTF.

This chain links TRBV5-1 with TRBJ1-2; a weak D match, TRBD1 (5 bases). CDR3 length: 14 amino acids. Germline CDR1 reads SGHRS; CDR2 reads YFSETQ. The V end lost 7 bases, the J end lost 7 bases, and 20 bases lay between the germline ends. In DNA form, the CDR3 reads TGCGCCAGCTACCCCGGGCAGGGACTGGGTGGCTACACCTTC. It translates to CASYPGQGLGGYTF.

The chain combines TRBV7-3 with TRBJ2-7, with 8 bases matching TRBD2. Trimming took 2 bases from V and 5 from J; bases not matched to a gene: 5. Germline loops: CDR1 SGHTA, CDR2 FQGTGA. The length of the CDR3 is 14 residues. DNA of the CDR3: TGTGCCAGCAGCTTACCGGGAGGGCCCGACGAGCAGTACTTC. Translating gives CASSLPGGPDEQYF.

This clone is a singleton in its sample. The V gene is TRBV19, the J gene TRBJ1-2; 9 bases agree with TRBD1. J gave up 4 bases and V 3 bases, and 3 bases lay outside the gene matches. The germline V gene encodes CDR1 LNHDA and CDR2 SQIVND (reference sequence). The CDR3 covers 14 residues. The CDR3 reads CASSMGTGSYGYTF. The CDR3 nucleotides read TGTGCCAGTAGTATGGGGACAGGGTCCTATGGCTACACCTTC.

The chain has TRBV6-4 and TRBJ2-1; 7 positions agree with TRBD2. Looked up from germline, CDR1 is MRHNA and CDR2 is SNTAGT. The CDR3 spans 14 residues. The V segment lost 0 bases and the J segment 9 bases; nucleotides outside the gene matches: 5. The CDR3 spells CASSDSSGPSEQFF. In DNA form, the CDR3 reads TGTGCCAGCAGTGACTCTAGCGGGCCAAGTGAGCAGTTCTTC.

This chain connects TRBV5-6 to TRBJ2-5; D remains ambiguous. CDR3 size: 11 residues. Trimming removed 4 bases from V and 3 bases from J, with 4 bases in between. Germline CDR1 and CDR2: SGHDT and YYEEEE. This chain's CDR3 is CASSREETQYF. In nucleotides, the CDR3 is TGTGCCAGCAGCCGTGAAGAGACCCAGTACTTC.

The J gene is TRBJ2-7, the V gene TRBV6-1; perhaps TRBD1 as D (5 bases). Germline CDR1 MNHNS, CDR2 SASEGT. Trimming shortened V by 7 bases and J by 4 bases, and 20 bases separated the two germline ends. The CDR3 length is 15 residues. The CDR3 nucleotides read TGTGCCAGCAATTCAGGGCAGTTCACGATATACGAGCAGTACTTC. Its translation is CASNSGQFTIYEQYF.

Here the CDR3 reads CASSRTGGPTDEQYF. The DNA for the CDR3 is TGTGCCAGCAGCCGAACAGGGGGCCCAACCGACGAGCAGTACTTC. The V gene is TRBV14, the J gene TRBJ2-7; 9 nucleotides match TRBD1. Trimming removed 4 bases from V and 5 bases from J; junction bases left unmatched: 9. There are 15 residues in the CDR3. In germline, CDR1 is SGHDN, CDR2 FVKESK.

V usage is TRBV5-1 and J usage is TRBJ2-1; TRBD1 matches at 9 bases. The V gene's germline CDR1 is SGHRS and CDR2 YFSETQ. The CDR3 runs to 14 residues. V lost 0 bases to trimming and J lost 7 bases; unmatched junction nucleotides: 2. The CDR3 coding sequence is TGCGCCAGCAGCTTGGGGGACAGGGAAAATGAGCAGTTCTTC. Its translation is CASSLGDRENEQFF.